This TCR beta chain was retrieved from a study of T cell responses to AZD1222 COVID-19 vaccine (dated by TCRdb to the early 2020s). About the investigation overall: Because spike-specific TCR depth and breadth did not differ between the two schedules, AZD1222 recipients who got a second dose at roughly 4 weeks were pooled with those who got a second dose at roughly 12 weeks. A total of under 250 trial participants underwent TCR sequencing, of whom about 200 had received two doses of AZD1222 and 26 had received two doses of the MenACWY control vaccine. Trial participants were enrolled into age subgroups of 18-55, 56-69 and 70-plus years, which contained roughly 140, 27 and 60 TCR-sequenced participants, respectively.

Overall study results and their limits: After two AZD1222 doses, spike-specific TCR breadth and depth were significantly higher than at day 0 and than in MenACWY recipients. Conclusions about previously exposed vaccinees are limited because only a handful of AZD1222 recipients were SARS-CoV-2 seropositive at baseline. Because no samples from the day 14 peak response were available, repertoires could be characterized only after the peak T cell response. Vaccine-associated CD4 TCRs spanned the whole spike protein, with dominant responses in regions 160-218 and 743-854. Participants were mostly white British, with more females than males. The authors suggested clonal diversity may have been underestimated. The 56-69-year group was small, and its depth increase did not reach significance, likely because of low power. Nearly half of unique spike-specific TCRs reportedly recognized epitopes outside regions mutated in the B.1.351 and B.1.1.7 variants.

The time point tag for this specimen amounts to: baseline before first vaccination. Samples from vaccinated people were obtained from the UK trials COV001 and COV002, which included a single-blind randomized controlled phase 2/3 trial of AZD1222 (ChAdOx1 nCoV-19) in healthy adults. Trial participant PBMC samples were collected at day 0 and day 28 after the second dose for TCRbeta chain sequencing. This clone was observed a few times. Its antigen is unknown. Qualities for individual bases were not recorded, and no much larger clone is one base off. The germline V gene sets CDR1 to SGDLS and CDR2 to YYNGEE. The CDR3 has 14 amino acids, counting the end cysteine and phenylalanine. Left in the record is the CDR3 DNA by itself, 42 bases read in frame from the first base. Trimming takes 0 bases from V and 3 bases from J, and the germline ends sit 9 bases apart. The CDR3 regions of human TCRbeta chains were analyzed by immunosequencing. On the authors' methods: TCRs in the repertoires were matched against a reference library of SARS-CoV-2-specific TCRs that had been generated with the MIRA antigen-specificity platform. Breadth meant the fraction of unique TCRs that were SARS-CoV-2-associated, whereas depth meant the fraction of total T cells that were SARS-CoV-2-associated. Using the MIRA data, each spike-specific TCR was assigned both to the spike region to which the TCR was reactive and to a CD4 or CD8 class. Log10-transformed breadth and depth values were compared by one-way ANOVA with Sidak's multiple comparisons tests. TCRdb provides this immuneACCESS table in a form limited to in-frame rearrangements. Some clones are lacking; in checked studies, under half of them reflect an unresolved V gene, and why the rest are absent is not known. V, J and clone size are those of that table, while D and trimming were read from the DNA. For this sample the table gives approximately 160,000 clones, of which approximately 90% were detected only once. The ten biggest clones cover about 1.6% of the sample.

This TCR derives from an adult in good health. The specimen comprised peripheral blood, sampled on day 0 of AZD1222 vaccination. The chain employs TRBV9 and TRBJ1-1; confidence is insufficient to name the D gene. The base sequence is TGTGCCAGCAGCGTAGCACCAAGGGACACTGAAGCTTTCTTT. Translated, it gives CASSVAPRDTEAFF.